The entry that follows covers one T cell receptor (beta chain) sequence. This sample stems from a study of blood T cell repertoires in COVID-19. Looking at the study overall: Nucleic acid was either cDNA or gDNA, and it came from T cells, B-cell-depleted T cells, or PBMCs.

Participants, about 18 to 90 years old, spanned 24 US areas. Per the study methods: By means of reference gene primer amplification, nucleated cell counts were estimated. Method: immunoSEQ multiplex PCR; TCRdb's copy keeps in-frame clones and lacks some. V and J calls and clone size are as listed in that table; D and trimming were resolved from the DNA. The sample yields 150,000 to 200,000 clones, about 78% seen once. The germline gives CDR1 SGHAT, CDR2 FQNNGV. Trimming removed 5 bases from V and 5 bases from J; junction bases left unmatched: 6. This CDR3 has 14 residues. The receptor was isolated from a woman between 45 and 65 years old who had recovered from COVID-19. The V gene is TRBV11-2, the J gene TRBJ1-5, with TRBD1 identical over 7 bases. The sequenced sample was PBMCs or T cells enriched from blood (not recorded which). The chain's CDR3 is CASSPQRGHQPQHF. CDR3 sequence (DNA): TGTGCCAGCAGCCCCCAGAGGGGGCATCAGCCCCAGCATTTT.